This is a list of T cell receptor beta chains from one sample in a study of blood T cell repertoires in COVID-19. Produced via immunoSEQ multiplex PCR; TCRdb's table is partial and in-frame only. The sample includes roughly 250,000 clones, about 87% seen only once; the top ten take 8% to 9.5%. Sequenced: peripheral blood. Receptors originate from a human donor in a cohort sampled during active COVID-19. Each CDR3 is given with its conserved first and last residue. Fields, in order: J gene, clone size, D gene, V gene, CDR3 protein, CDR3 DNA. A D gene is named only where the DNA matches it firmly. Where a row states a size, it is once, few, many or the class of an expanded clone; other rows omit it.

j_gene: TRBJ2-2
abundance: NA
d_gene: TRBD2
v_gene: TRBV18
CDR3aa: CASSPGTSGTVGELFF
CDR3nt: TGTGCCAGCTCACCCGGGACTAGCGGGACGGTCGGGGAGCTGTTTTTT

j_gene: TRBJ2-7
abundance: NA
d_gene: TRBD2
v_gene: TRBV18
CDR3aa: CASSPRGSGTYYEQYF
CDR3nt: TGTGCCAGCTCACCTCGGGGTAGCGGGACGTACTACGAGCAGTACTTC

j_gene: TRBJ2-1
abundance: NA
d_gene: TRBD1
v_gene: TRBV6-1
CDR3aa: CASSGFRTGANNEQFF
CDR3nt: TGTGCCAGCAGTGGATTTCGGACAGGCGCCAACAATGAGCAGTTCTTC

j_gene: TRBJ1-1
abundance: NA
d_gene: NA
v_gene: TRBV6-4
CDR3aa: CASSVTANTEAFF
CDR3nt: TGTGCCAGCAGTGTGACAGCGAACACTGAAGCTTTCTTT

j_gene: TRBJ2-5
abundance: NA
d_gene: NA
v_gene: TRBV19
CDR3aa: CASSIAPTGQETQYF
CDR3nt: TGTGCCAGTAGTATAGCCCCGACAGGCCAAGAGACCCAGTACTTC

j_gene: TRBJ2-7
abundance: NA
d_gene: TRBD2
v_gene: TRBV7-8
CDR3aa: CASSLGGLAGQYF
CDR3nt: TGTGCCAGCAGCTTAGGTGGGCTAGCGGGACAGTACTTC

j_gene: TRBJ2-7
abundance: NA
d_gene: NA
v_gene: TRBV5-1
CDR3aa: CASSSLQGTTYEQYF
CDR3nt: TGCGCCAGCAGCTCCCTACAGGGAACGACCTACGAGCAGTACTTC

j_gene: TRBJ1-4
abundance: NA
d_gene: NA
v_gene: TRBV5-6
CDR3aa: CASSLAGTGLEKLFF
CDR3nt: TGTGCCAGCAGCTTGGCCGGCACAGGGCTTGAAAAACTGTTTTTT

j_gene: TRBJ1-5
abundance: NA
d_gene: NA
v_gene: TRBV19
CDR3aa: CASSIYHSGNQPQHF
CDR3nt: TGTGCCAGTAGTATCTACCATAGTGGCAATCAGCCCCAGCATTTT

j_gene: TRBJ2-7
abundance: NA
d_gene: NA
v_gene: TRBV18
CDR3aa: CASSLTGSLYEQYF
CDR3nt: TGTGCCAGCTCGCTCACCGGGTCCCTATACGAGCAGTACTTC

j_gene: TRBJ2-7
abundance: NA
d_gene: TRBD1
v_gene: TRBV5-4
CDR3aa: CASSLEIPTGYGSYEQYF
CDR3nt: TGTGCCAGCAGCTTGGAAATCCCGACAGGGTATGGCTCCTACGAGCAGTACTTC

j_gene: TRBJ2-1
abundance: NA
d_gene: NA
v_gene: TRBV28
CDR3aa: CASSKSSRYNEQFF
CDR3nt: TGTGCCAGCAGCAAGTCTAGCAGATACAATGAGCAGTTCTTC

j_gene: TRBJ1-2
abundance: NA
d_gene: NA
v_gene: TRBV7-2
CDR3aa: CASSLRPVRGTNYGYTF
CDR3nt: TGTGCCAGCAGCTTACGGCCCGTCCGGGGGACTAACTATGGCTACACCTTC

j_gene: TRBJ1-1
abundance: NA
d_gene: TRBD1
v_gene: TRBV12-3/TRBV12-4
CDR3aa: CASSRTGGTEAFF
CDR3nt: TGTGCCAGCAGTCGCACAGGGGGCACTGAAGCTTTCTTT

j_gene: TRBJ2-3
abundance: NA
d_gene: TRBD2
v_gene: TRBV3-1/TRBV3-2
CDR3aa: CASSAALTSGGPSTDTQYF
CDR3nt: TGTGCCAGCAGCGCAGCCCTGACTAGCGGGGGGCCTAGCACAGATACGCAGTATTTT

j_gene: TRBJ1-3
abundance: few
d_gene: TRBD1
v_gene: TRBV6-5
CDR3aa: CASRGDRKTGNTIYF
CDR3nt: TGTGCCAGCAGGGGGGACAGAAAGACTGGAAACACCATATATTTT

j_gene: TRBJ2-2
abundance: NA
d_gene: TRBD2
v_gene: TRBV7-2
CDR3aa: CASSYVAGRNTGELFF
CDR3nt: TGTGCCAGCAGCTATGTAGCGGGAAGAAACACCGGGGAGCTGTTTTTT

j_gene: TRBJ2-5
abundance: NA
d_gene: NA
v_gene: TRBV12-3/TRBV12-4
CDR3aa: CASRTPGSLSQYF
CDR3nt: TGTGCCAGCAGAACACCGGGGAGCTTGTCCCAGTACTTC

j_gene: TRBJ1-2
abundance: NA
d_gene: NA
v_gene: TRBV19
CDR3aa: CASTGMGTIGGYTF
CDR3nt: TGTGCCAGTACAGGGATGGGGACTATCGGAGGCTACACCTTC

j_gene: TRBJ2-1
abundance: NA
d_gene: NA
v_gene: TRBV29-1
CDR3aa: CSLRGSSYNEQFF
CDR3nt: TGCAGCCTCCGGGGTAGCTCCTACAATGAGCAGTTCTTC

j_gene: TRBJ2-7
abundance: NA
d_gene: TRBD1
v_gene: TRBV5-1
CDR3aa: CASQRQGTGSYEQYF
CDR3nt: TGCGCCAGCCAGCGACAAGGGACAGGGTCGTACGAGCAGTACTTC

j_gene: TRBJ2-5
abundance: NA
d_gene: NA
v_gene: TRBV7-9
CDR3aa: CASSLVGPGETQYF
CDR3nt: TGTGCCAGCAGCTTAGTCGGCCCAGGGGAGACCCAGTACTTC

j_gene: TRBJ2-5
abundance: NA
d_gene: TRBD1
v_gene: TRBV18
CDR3aa: CASSLRQGAFVRETQYF
CDR3nt: TGTGCCAGCTCTCTTCGACAGGGGGCGTTTGTGCGAGAGACCCAGTACTTC

j_gene: TRBJ2-2
abundance: NA
d_gene: TRBD1
v_gene: TRBV5-1
CDR3aa: CASSPRTGSSGELFF
CDR3nt: TGCGCCAGCAGCCCCCGGACAGGGAGTTCCGGGGAGCTGTTTTTT

j_gene: TRBJ1-2
abundance: NA
d_gene: NA
v_gene: TRBV10-3
CDR3aa: CAISLRGVNGYTF
CDR3nt: TGTGCCATCAGCCTCCGGGGTGTGAATGGCTACACCTTC

j_gene: TRBJ2-1
abundance: NA
d_gene: TRBD2
v_gene: TRBV7-3
CDR3aa: CASSRTSGRSLEQFF
CDR3nt: TGTGCCAGCAGCCGGACTAGCGGGAGGAGTCTTGAGCAGTTCTTC

j_gene: TRBJ1-4
abundance: NA
d_gene: TRBD1
v_gene: TRBV11-2
CDR3aa: CASSVTGGFATNEKLFF
CDR3nt: TGTGCCAGCAGCGTGACAGGGGGTTTTGCAACTAATGAAAAACTGTTTTTT

j_gene: TRBJ2-1
abundance: once
d_gene: TRBD2
v_gene: TRBV14
CDR3aa: CASSPGGGRYNEQFF
CDR3nt: TGTGCCAGCAGCCCAGGCGGGGGGCGATACAATGAGCAGTTCTTC

j_gene: TRBJ2-1
abundance: NA
d_gene: NA
v_gene: TRBV15
CDR3aa: CATSRDLSGLYNEQFF
CDR3nt: TGTGCCACCAGCAGAGACCTTAGCGGCCTCTACAATGAGCAGTTCTTC